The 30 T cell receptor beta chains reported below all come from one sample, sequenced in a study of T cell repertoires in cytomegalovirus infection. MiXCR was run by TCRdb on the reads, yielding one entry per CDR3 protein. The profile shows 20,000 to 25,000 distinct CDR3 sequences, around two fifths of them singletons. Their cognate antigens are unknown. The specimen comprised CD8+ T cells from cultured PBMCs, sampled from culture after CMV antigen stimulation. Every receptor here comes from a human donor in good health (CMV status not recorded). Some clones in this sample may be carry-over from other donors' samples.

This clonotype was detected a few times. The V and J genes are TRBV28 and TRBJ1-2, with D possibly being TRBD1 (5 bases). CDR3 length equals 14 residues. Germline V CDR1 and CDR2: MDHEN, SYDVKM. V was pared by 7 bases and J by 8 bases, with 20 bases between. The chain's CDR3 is CASTPSQGSRGYTF. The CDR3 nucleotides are TGTGCCAGCACCCCCAGCCAGGGATCGCGCGGCTACACCTTC.

The CDR3: CASSLGGTDTQYF. The CDR3, as DNA: TGTGCCAGCAGCTTGGGGGGGACAGATACGCAGTATTTT. The genes are TRBV7-2 and TRBJ2-3, with 7 positions matching TRBD2. Germline CDR1 SGHTA, CDR2 FQGNSA. Trimming took 3 bases from V and 3 from J; bases not matched to a gene: 0. The CDR3 is 13 residues long.

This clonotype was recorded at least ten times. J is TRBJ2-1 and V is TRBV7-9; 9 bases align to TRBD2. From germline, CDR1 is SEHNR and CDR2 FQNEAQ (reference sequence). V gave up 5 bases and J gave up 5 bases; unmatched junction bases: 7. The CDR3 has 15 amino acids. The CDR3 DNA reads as TGTGCCAGCAGCCCTAGACTAGCGGTCCACAATGAGCAGTTCTTC. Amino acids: CASSPRLAVHNEQFF.

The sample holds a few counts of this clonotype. DNA for the CDR3: TGTGCCAGCAGCACGGGGGGGGGCAATCAGCCCCAGCATTTT. Protein: CASSTGGGNQPQHF. The V gene is TRBV2, the J gene TRBJ1-5; D possibly corresponds to TRBD1 (5 bases). The CDR3 runs 14 residues. Germline CDR1 is SNHLY and CDR2 is FYNNEI. Trimming removed 6 bases from V and 2 bases from J, with 11 bases in between. Drawing the rest from reference TRBV2 and TRBJ1-5, the complete variable domain is EPEVTQTPSHQVTQMGQEVILRCVPISNHLYFYWYRQILGQKVEFLVSFYNNEISEKSEIFDDQFSVERPDGSNFTLKIRSTKLEDSAMYFCASSTGGGNQPQHFGDGTRLSIL.

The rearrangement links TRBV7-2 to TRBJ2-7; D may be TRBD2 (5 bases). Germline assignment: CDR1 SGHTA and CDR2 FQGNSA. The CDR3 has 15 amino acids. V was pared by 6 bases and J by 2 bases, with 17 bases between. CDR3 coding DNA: TGTGCCAGCAGTCAAATTAGCGTTGGAGCCTACGAGCAGTACTTC. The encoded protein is CASSQISVGAYEQYF. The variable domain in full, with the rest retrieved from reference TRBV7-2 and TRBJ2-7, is GAGVSQSPSNKVTEKGKDVELRCDPISGHTALYWYRQSLGQGLEFLIYFQGNSAPDKSGLPSDRFSAERTGGSVSTLTIQRTQQEDSAVYLCASSQISVGAYEQYFGPGTRLTVT.

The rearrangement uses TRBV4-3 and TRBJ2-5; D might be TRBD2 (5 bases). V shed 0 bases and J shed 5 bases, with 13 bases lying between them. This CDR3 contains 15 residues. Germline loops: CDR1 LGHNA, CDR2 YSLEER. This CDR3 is CASSQDLGNGETQYF. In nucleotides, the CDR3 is TGCGCCAGCAGCCAAGATCTCGGGAATGGGGAGACCCAGTACTTC.

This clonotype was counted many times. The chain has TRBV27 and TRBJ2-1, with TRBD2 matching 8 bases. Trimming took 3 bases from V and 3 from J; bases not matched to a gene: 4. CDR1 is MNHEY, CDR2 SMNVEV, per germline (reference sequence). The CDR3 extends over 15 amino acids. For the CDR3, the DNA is TGTGCCAGCAGTTTTTCGGGACTAGACTACAATGAGCAGTTCTTC. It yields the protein CASSFSGLDYNEQFF.

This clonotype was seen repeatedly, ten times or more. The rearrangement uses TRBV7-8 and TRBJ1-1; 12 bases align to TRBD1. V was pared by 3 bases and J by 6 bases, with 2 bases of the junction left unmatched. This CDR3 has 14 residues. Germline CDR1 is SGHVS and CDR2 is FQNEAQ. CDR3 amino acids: CASSLGQGAAEAFF. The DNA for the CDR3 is TGTGCCAGCAGCTTGGGACAGGGGGCGGCTGAAGCTTTCTTT.

CDR3 sequence reads: CAWTPRGWNTEAFF. The CDR3, as DNA: TGTGCCTGGACCCCTAGGGGGTGGAACACTGAAGCTTTCTTT. This chain joins TRBV30 and TRBJ1-1; possibly TRBD1 for D (6 bases). CDR1 is GTSNPN and CDR2 is SVGIG in the germline V gene (reference sequence). This CDR3 has 14 amino acids. V was cut by 4 bases and J by 1 base, with 13 bases left in between.

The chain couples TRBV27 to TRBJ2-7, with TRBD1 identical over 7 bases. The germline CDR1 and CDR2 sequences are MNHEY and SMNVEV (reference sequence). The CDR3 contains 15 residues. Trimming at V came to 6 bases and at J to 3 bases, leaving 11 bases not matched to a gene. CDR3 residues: CASSPLQGTGYEQYF. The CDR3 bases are TGTGCCAGCAGCCCGTTACAGGGGACCGGCTACGAGCAGTACTTC.

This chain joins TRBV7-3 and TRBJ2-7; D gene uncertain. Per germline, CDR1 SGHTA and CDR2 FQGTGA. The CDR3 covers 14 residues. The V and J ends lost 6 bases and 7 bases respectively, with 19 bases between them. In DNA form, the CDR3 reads TGTGCCAGCAGTTCCCGGACCGCGAATATAGAGCAGTACTTC. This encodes CASSSRTANIEQYF.

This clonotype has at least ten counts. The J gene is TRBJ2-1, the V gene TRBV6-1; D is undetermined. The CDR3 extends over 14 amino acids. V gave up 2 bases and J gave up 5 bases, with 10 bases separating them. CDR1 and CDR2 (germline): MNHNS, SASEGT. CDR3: CASSELDTDNEQFF. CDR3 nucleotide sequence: TGTGCCAGCAGTGAACTTGACACCGACAATGAGCAGTTCTTC.

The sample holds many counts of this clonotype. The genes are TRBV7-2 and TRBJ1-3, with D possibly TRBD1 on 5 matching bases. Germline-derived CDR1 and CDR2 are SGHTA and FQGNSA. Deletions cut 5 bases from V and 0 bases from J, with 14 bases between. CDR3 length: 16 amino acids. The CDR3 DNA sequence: TGTGCCAGCAGCCAAGGGGCGGGGTTCTCTGGAAACACCATATATTTT. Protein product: CASSQGAGFSGNTIYF.

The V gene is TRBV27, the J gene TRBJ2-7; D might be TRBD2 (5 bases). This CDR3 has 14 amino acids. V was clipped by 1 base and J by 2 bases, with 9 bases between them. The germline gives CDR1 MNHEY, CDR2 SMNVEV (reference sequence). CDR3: CASSLLGVAYEQYF. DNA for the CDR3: TGTGCCAGCAGTTTATTGGGAGTCGCCTACGAGCAGTACTTC.

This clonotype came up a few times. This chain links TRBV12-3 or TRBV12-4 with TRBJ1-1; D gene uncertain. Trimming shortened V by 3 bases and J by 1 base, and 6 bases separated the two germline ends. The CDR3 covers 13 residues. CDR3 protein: CASSFKGNTEAFF. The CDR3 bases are TGTGCCAGCAGTTTTAAAGGGAACACTGAAGCTTTCTTT.

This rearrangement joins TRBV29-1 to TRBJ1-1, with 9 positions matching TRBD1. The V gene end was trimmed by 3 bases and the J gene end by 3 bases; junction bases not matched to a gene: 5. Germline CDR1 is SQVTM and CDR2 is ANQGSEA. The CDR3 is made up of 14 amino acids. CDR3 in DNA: TGCAGCGTTGACGGACAGGGGCGCCACACTGAAGCTTTCTTT. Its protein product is CSVDGQGRHTEAFF.

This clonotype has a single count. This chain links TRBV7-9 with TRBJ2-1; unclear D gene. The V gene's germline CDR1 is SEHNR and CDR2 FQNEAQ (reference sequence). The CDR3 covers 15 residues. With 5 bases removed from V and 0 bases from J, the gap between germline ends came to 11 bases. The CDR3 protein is CASSHSESSYNEQFF. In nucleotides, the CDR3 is TGTGCCAGCAGCCATTCAGAGAGCTCCTACAATGAGCAGTTCTTC.

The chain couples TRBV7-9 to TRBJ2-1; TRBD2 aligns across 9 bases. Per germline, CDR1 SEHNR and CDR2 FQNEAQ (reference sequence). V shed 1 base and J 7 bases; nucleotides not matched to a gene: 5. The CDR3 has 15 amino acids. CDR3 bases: TGTGCCAGCAGCTTAGGCGGGAGGGCCGCAAATGAGCAGTTCTTC. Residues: CASSLGGRAANEQFF.

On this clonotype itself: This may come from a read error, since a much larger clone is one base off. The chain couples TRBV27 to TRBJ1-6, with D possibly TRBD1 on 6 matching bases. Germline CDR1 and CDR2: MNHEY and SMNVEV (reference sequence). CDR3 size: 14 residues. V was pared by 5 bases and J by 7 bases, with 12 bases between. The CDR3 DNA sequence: TGTGCCAGCAGTCAGGCGGACAGAAATTCACCCCTCCACTTT. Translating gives CASSQADRNSPLHF.

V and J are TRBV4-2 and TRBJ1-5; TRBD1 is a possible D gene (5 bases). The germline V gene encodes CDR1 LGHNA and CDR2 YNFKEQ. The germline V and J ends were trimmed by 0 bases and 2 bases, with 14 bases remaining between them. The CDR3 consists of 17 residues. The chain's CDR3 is CASSQDAQGQGNQPQHF. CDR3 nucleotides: TGTGCCAGCAGCCAAGACGCCCAGGGCCAGGGCAATCAGCCCCAGCATTTT.

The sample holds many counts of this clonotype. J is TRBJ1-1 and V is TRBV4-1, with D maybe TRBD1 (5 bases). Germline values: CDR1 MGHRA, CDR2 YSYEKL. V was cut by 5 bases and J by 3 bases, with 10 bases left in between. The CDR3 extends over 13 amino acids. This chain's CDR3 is CASSRSGDTEAFF. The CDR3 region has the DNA TGCGCCAGCAGCAGATCGGGGGACACTGAAGCTTTCTTT.

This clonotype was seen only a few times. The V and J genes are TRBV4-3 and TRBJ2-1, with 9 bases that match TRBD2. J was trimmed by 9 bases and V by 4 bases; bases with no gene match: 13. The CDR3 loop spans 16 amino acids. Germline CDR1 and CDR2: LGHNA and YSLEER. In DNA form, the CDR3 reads TGCGCCAGCAGCCCCGGTGGGCGGGGGGGCCATAGTGAGCAGTTCTTC. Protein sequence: CASSPGGRGGHSEQFF.

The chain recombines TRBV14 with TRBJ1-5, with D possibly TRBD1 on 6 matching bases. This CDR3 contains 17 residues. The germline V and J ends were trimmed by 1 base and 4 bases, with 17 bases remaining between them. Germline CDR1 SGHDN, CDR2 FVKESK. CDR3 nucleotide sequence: TGTGCCAGCAGCCAAGTAGGTGGGGGGGCACGGAATCAGCCCCAGCATTTT. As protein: CASSQVGGGARNQPQHF.

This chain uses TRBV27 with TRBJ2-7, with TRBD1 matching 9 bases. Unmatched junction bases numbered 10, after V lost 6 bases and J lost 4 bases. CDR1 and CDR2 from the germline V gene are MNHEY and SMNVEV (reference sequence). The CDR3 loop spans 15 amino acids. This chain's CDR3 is CASREGTGSGYEQYF. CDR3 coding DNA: TGTGCCAGCAGAGAAGGGACAGGGAGTGGATACGAGCAGTACTTC.

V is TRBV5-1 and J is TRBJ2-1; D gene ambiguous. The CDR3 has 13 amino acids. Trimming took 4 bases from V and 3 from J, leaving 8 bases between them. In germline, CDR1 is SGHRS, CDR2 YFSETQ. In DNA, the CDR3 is TGCGCCAGCAGCGTGGTTAGCTACAATGAGCAGTTCTTC. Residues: CASSVVSYNEQFF.

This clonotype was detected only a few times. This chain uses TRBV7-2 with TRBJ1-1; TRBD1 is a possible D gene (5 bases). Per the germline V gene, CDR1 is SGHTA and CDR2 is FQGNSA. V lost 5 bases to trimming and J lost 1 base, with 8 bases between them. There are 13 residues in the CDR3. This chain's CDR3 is CASSPGQNTEAFF. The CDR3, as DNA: TGTGCCAGCAGCCCCGGACAGAACACTGAAGCTTTCTTT. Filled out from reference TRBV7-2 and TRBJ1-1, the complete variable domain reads GAGVSQSPSNKVTEKGKDVELRCDPISGHTALYWYRQSLGQGLEFLIYFQGNSAPDKSGLPSDRFSAERTGGSVSTLTIQRTQQEDSAVYLCASSPGQNTEAFFGQGTRLTVV.

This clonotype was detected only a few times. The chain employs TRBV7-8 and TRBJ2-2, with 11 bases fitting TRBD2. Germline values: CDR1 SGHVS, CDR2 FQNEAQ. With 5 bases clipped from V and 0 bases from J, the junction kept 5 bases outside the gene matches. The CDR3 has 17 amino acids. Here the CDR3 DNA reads TGTGCCAGCAGCGCTAGACTAGCGGGGACGAACACCGGGGAGCTGTTTTTT. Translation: CASSARLAGTNTGELFF. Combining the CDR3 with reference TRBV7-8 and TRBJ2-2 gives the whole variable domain GAGVSQSPRYKVAKRGQDVALRCDPISGHVSLFWYQQALGQGPEFLTYFQNEAQLDKSGLPSDRFFAERPEGSVSTLKIQRTQQEDSAVYLCASSARLAGTNTGELFFGEGSRLTVL.

DNA of the CDR3: TGTGCCAGCACGGGGGGGACCGGCACAGATACGCAGTATTTT. It is translated as CASTGGTGTDTQYF. The chain uses TRBV2 and TRBJ2-3; 8 bases map to TRBD2. V lost 7 bases to trimming and J lost 1 base; unmatched junction nucleotides: 4. There are 14 residues in the CDR3. The germline gives CDR1 SNHLY, CDR2 FYNNEI. Combining the CDR3 with reference TRBV2 and TRBJ2-3 gives the whole variable domain EPEVTQTPSHQVTQMGQEVILRCVPISNHLYFYWYRQILGQKVEFLVSFYNNEISEKSEIFDDQFSVERPDGSNFTLKIRSTKLEDSAMYFCASTGGTGTDTQYFGPGTRLTVL.

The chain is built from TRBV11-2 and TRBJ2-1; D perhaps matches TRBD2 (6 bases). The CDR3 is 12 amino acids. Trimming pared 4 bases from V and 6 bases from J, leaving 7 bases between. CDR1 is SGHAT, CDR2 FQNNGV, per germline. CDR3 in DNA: TGTGCCAGCAGCTGGGGACTCAATGAGCAGTTCTTC. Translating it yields CASSWGLNEQFF. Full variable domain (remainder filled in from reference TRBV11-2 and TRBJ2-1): EAGVAQSPRYKIIEKRQSVAFWCNPISGHATLYWYQQILGQGPKLLIQFQNNGVVDDSQLPKDRFSAERLKGVDSTLKIQPAKLEDSAVYLCASSWGLNEQFFGPGTRLTVL.

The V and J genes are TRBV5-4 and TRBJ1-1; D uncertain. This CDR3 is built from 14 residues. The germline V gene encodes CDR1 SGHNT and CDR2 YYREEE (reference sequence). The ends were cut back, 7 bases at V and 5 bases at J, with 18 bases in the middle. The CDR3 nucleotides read TGTGCCAGCTCTCGGTGGGGATCGGGTACTGAAGCTTTCTTT. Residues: CASSRWGSGTEAFF. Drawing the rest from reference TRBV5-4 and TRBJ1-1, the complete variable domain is ETGVTQSPTHLIKTRGQQVTLRCSSQSGHNTVSWYQQALGQGPQFIFQYYREEENGRGNFPPRFSGLQFPNYSSELNVNALELDDSALYLCASSRWGSGTEAFFGQGTRLTVV.